This entry is about one T cell receptor beta chain. The germline V gene encodes CDR1 DFQATT and CDR2 SNEGSKA (reference sequence). The CDR3 runs to 15 residues. The ends lost 3 bases at V and 4 bases at J; junction bases unmatched: 8. This entry comes from a study of blood T cells in healthy people across ages. Combining a sample-barcoded 5' primer with a J-beta primer mix, a second PCR ran for about 7 to 11 cycles. TCRdb re-derived calls from the 5' RACE reads in MiXCR, one entry per CDR3 protein. This table holds about 1.5 million distinct CDR3 sequences, 42% found once. The receptor was derived from a young woman in good health. Sequenced sample: blood. V gene TRBV20-1 combines with J gene TRBJ1-5; 8 bases are shared with TRBD1. CDR3 residues: CSARIQGVGNQPQHF. Here the CDR3 DNA reads TGCAGTGCTAGGATACAGGGGGTAGGGAATCAGCCCCAGCATTTT.